This T cell receptor (beta chain) came from a study of shared clonotypes between healthy human individuals. The assay was immunoSEQ multiplex PCR, and TCRdb's table has in-frame clones only and misses some. The profile shows 2 million to 3 million clones, around 94% of them singletons. All donors qualified as healthy HIV-negative adults and had experienced no recent acute infections or vaccinations. Whole-study findings and limits: The study found about 5% of naive CD4 clonotypes shared across a handful of donors.

Comment on this clone: Its antigen is currently unknown.

The CDR3 is 15 amino acids. Between the trimmed V and J ends, which lost 6 bases and 0 bases, there was a span of 15 bases. CDR1 MNHEY and CDR2 SVGAGI come from the germline V gene. The chain employs TRBV6-5 and TRBJ2-7; D possibly corresponds to TRBD1 (6 bases). This sequence originates from a man aged 18 to 35 in good health. Sequenced sample: naive CD4+ T cells sorted from blood. The subset was: CD45RA+ positively selected. The CDR3 DNA follows: TGTGCCAGCAGATTGGACAGACTAAGCTCCTACGAGCAGTACTTC. This codes for CASRLDRLSSYEQYF.